This T cell receptor (beta chain) appears in the sequencing data of a study of molecular identifiers for immune sequencing clone quantification. This CDR3 has 16 amino acids. The germline V gene has CDR1 LGHNA and CDR2 YSLEER. V lost 4 bases, J lost 8 bases, and 7 bases stayed unmatched. This clonotype was recorded many times. TCRdb independently ran MiXCR on the PCR reads; one entry per CDR3 protein. Among about 510,000 distinct CDR3 sequences listed, about a fifth were seen once. This receptor was obtained from a human donor in good health. Some libraries in this study had Jurkat cell RNA spiked in. This chain connects TRBV4-3 to TRBJ1-6; TRBD1 aligns across 11 bases. The sample consisted of naive CD8+ T cells from blood, with Jurkat cell RNA spiked in. Stated subset: FACS-sorted CD8+CD4-CCR7+CD45RA+ naive T cells. The CDR3 nucleotides are TGCGCCAGCAGCCCGGACAGGGGGCGCAAAGATTCACCCCTCCACTTT. This sequence encodes CASSPDRGRKDSPLHF.